Each of the 28 T cell receptor beta chains below was sequenced from the same sample in a study of glioma-infiltrating T cells. The iRepertoire nested amplicon-rescue multiplex PCR amplified TCR alpha and beta CDR3s from RNA. Using its own MiXCR run on the multiplex PCR reads, TCRdb lists one record per CDR3 protein. The sample holds more than 350,000 distinct CDR3 sequences, 41% seen once. The sample comprised glioma tissue, nonneoplastic brain tissue, or PBMCs (not recorded which). Source of these receptors: a human donor with low-grade glioma or glioblastoma, undergoing nonglioma brain surgery, or in good health (not recorded which).

Details on this clonotype: Since no conserved phenylalanine or tryptophan closes the CDR3, a read error is the likely cause. This chain uses TRBV27 with TRBJ2-1, with TRBD2 identical over 13 bases. Germline V CDR1 and CDR2: MNHEY, SMNVEV (reference sequence). Losses at the gene ends were 6 bases for V and 12 bases for J; bases not matched to a gene: 8. The CDR3 is made up of 14 amino acids. The CDR3 DNA follows: TGTGCCAGCAGACCGGGACTAGCGGGACACCGGCAGTTCTCC. Translation gives CASRPGLAGHRQFS.

The chain joins TRBV28 to TRBJ2-7, with 8 nucleotides matching TRBD1. Germline lookup yields CDR1 MDHEN and CDR2 SYDVKM. CDR3 size: 12 residues. V dropped 4 bases and J dropped 4; count of bases not matched to a gene: 0. Here the CDR3 DNA reads TGTGCCAGCAGTTGGGACAGGTACGAGCAGTACTTC. It codes for CASSWDRYEQYF.

This clonotype came up many times. This chain connects TRBV20-1 to TRBJ2-1; 7 nucleotides align to TRBD2. V was pared by 6 bases and J by 2 bases, with 16 bases of the junction left unmatched. The germline V gene has CDR1 DFQATT and CDR2 SNEGSKA (reference sequence). The CDR3 runs 17 residues. CDR3 bases: TGCAGTGCGGGAGGGGACCTCGATGCCGACACCTACAATGAGCAGTTCTTC. Encoded protein: CSAGGDLDADTYNEQFF.

This clonotype was counted at least ten times. V usage is TRBV20-1 and J usage is TRBJ2-7; TRBD2 agrees at 8 bases. The CDR3 covers 15 residues. Trimming removed 2 bases from V and 3 bases from J; junction bases left unmatched: 9. Germline CDR1 is DFQATT and CDR2 is SNEGSKA (reference sequence). The CDR3 region is CSARTRLAPSYEQYF. As DNA, the CDR3 is TGCAGTGCTAGAACACGACTAGCGCCTAGCTACGAGCAGTACTTC.

To note about this clonotype: A read error may explain this, as a much larger clone is one base away. The gene calls are TRBV10-2 and TRBJ1-2; D perhaps matches TRBD1 (6 bases). The CDR3 consists of 15 residues. Germline CDR1 WSHSY, CDR2 SAAADI. CDR3 region: CASSAGEVRIDGYTF. CDR3 coding DNA: TGTGCCAGCAGTGCAGGGGAGGTTCGAATTGATGGCTACACCTTC.

Concerning this clonotype: This sequence may be a read error, since a much larger clone differs from it by one base. The rearrangement uses TRBV28 and TRBJ2-1; D may be TRBD1 or TRBD2 (6 bases each). The germline CDR1 and CDR2 sequences are MDHEN and SYDVKM. The CDR3 runs 15 residues. Here the CDR3 reads CASSFRGAAYNGQFF. CDR3 DNA: TGTGCCAGCAGTTTTAGGGGGGCTGCCTACAATGGGCAGTTCTTC.

This clonotype was counted a few times. The chain combines TRBV20-1 with TRBJ1-1, with D perhaps matching TRBD1 (6 bases). V was trimmed by 2 bases and J by 1 base, leaving 17 bases between them. CDR1 is DFQATT, CDR2 SNEGSKA, per germline (reference sequence). This CDR3 contains 16 residues. The chain's CDR3 is CSARKISGTWNTEAFF. The CDR3 DNA reads TGCAGTGCTAGAAAGATTTCCGGGACATGGAACACTGAAGCTTTCTTT.

With regard to this clonotype: A read error may account for a junction end that differs from germline. This rearrangement joins TRBV4-1 to TRBJ2-3; D is undetermined. The CDR3 length is 18 residues. The germline V gene encodes CDR1 MGHRA and CDR2 YSYEKL. The CDR3 here is CASSPRHMAEWVGDTQYF. The DNA of the CDR3 is TGTGCCAGCAGCCCGAGGCACATGGCGGAGTGGGTGGGGGATACGCAGTATTTT.

The chain joins TRBV15 to TRBJ2-3; no definite D call. V lost 7 bases to trimming and J lost 7 bases, with 15 bases between them. The germline gives CDR1 LNHNV, CDR2 YYDKDF (reference sequence). The CDR3 runs 13 residues. CDR3 in amino acids: CATTAPRTNTQYF. For the CDR3, the DNA is TGTGCCACCACCGCGCCCCGCACGAATACGCAGTATTTT.

This clonotype was counted at least ten times. The V gene is TRBV27, the J gene TRBJ2-1; 14 nucleotides match TRBD2. V lost 5 bases, J lost 7 bases, and 7 bases stayed unmatched. This CDR3 spans 16 amino acids. The germline V gene has CDR1 MNHEY and CDR2 SMNVEV (reference sequence). CDR3 sequence reads: CASSRGTSGSFNEQFF. The CDR3 nucleotides read TGTGCCAGCAGTCGGGGGACTAGCGGGAGTTTTAATGAGCAGTTCTTC.

The sample holds a few counts of this clonotype. The J gene is TRBJ2-1, the V gene TRBV4-3; 12 nucleotides align to TRBD2. The CDR3 extends over 16 amino acids. Germline V gene sequence: CDR1 LGHNA, CDR2 YSLEER. V shed 0 bases and J 9 bases; nucleotides not matched to a gene: 6. CDR3 DNA: TGCGCCAGCAGCCAAGATGGGCTAGCGGGAGGGGTTGAGCAGTTCTTC. It translates to CASSQDGLAGGVEQFF.

This clonotype was picked up many times. The chain is built from TRBV28 and TRBJ2-7; D perhaps matches TRBD1 (6 bases). The CDR3 runs to 15 residues. CDR1 and CDR2 (germline): MDHEN, SYDVKM. V lost 5 bases, J lost 3 bases, and 17 bases lay in between. CDR3 in amino acids: CASSSMGTLSYEQYF. DNA for the CDR3: TGTGCCAGCAGTAGCATGGGGACACTTAGCTACGAGCAGTACTTC.

This clonotype was found a few times. The chain employs TRBV24-1 and TRBJ1-5; no definite D call. Germline assignment: CDR1 KGHDR and CDR2 SFDVKD. Trimming took 5 bases from V and 5 from J, leaving 6 bases between them. CDR3 length: 12 amino acids. The CDR3 bases are TGTGCCACCAGTGTCCATGATCAGCCCCAGCATTTT. Translation gives CATSVHDQPQHF.

This clonotype was detected a few times. V usage is TRBV20-1 and J usage is TRBJ2-7; 7 bases are shared with TRBD2. The length of the CDR3 is 14 residues. The junction had 9 bases not matched to a gene; V was cut back by 3 bases and J by 4 bases. The germline V gene has CDR1 DFQATT and CDR2 SNEGSKA (reference sequence). The CDR3 DNA follows: TGCAGTGCTAGGGGTGAGGGAGGGCCGTACGAGCAGTACTTC. Translated: CSARGEGGPYEQYF.

The chain uses TRBV28 and TRBJ2-1; D might be TRBD1 or TRBD2, each matching 5 bases. The ends were cut back, 2 bases at V and 5 bases at J, with 10 bases in the middle. CDR1 is MDHEN and CDR2 is SYDVKM in the germline V gene. The CDR3 is 14 residues long. CDR3 loop: CASSLPGTHNEQFF. DNA of the CDR3: TGTGCCAGCAGTTTACCAGGGACCCACAATGAGCAGTTCTTC. Together with reference TRBV28 and TRBJ2-1, the CDR3 gives the full variable domain: DVKVTQSSRYLVKRTGEKVFLECVQDMDHENMFWYRQDPGLGLRLIYFSYDVKMKEKGDIPEGYSVSREKKERFSLILESASTNQTSMYLCASSLPGTHNEQFFGPGTRLTVL.

The chain recombines TRBV19 with TRBJ2-7; D call uncertain. There are 14 residues in the CDR3. From germline, CDR1 is LNHDA and CDR2 SQIVND (reference sequence). Trimming removed 5 bases from V and 3 bases from J, with 14 bases in between. The CDR3 loop is CASSLSRGNYEQYF. Written as DNA, the CDR3 is TGTGCCAGTAGTCTATCCCGAGGAAACTACGAGCAGTACTTC.

This chain joins TRBV28 and TRBJ2-7, with 12 bases lining up with TRBD1. V lost 4 bases, J lost 3 bases, and 16 bases stayed unmatched. The germline CDR1 and CDR2 sequences are MDHEN and SYDVKM. This CDR3 comprises 19 residues. The CDR3 loop reads CASSSQVWDRGRTIYEQYF. As DNA, the CDR3 is TGTGCCAGCAGTTCCCAGGTATGGGACAGGGGGCGGACTATCTACGAGCAGTACTTC. The full variable domain, with the rest looked up from reference TRBV28 and TRBJ2-7, is DVKVTQSSRYLVKRTGEKVFLECVQDMDHENMFWYRQDPGLGLRLIYFSYDVKMKEKGDIPEGYSVSREKKERFSLILESASTNQTSMYLCASSSQVWDRGRTIYEQYFGPGTRLTVT.

The V call is TRBV6-5, the J call TRBJ2-7; 9 nucleotides match TRBD1. V shed 4 bases and J 2 bases; nucleotides not matched to a gene: 9. The germline CDR1 and CDR2 sequences are MNHEY and SVGAGI. CDR3 length: 16 amino acids. The CDR3 region is CASSLPARDRAYEQYF. CDR3 coding DNA: TGTGCCAGCAGTTTACCAGCCCGGGACAGGGCCTACGAGCAGTACTTC.

A note on this clonotype: Sequence at one end of the junction differs from germline and may be a read error. V usage is TRBV4-1 and J usage is TRBJ1-5, with D uncertain. CDR1 is MGHRA, CDR2 YSYEKL, per germline. This CDR3 has 14 amino acids. The CDR3 loop is CASSQDGRNQPQRF. CDR3 sequence (DNA): TGCGCCAGCAGCCAAGATGGACGCAATCAGCCCCAGCGTTTT.

To note about this clonotype: This may arise from a read error, as a much more abundant clone is one base away. The chain uses TRBV6-5 and TRBJ2-1, with TRBD1 matching 9 bases. J was trimmed by 1 base and V by 9 bases; bases with no gene match: 4. The CDR3 extends over 14 amino acids. Germline V gene lookup returns CDR1 MNHEY and CDR2 SVGAGI. DNA of the CDR3: TGTGCCAGTAGGACAGGGGCTTCCTACAATGAGCAGTTCTTC. This translates into CASRTGASYNEQFF.

This clonotype was observed many times. The chain is built from TRBV6-2 or TRBV6-3 and TRBJ1-2; D possibly corresponds to TRBD1 (6 bases). Per germline, CDR1 MNHEY and CDR2 SVGEGT. Trimming took 2 bases from V and 3 from J, leaving 10 bases between them. The CDR3 is made up of 14 amino acids. The CDR3 DNA follows: TGTGCCAGCAGTTACGTGGGGGGCGACTATGGCTACACCTTC. Its protein product is CASSYVGGDYGYTF.

This clonotype appeared a few times. This chain connects TRBV20-1 to TRBJ1-2; D may be TRBD1 (5 bases). V lost 1 base and J 8 bases, leaving 11 bases between the germline ends. Per germline, CDR1 DFQATT and CDR2 SNEGSKA (reference sequence). CDR3 length: 12 amino acids. The CDR3 spells CSARAQGGGYTF. CDR3 DNA: TGCAGTGCTAGAGCCCAGGGTGGAGGCTACACCTTC.

This clonotype has more than one count but fewer than ten. V and J are TRBV27 and TRBJ1-1, with TRBD1 matching over 8 bases. This CDR3 is built from 14 residues. V trimming: 5 bases; J trimming: 6 bases; junction bases outside the gene matches: 8. The germline V gene encodes CDR1 MNHEY and CDR2 SMNVEV (reference sequence). The CDR3 DNA sequence: TGTGCCAGCAGTGCAGGACAGGGAGTGGCTGAAGCTTTCTTT. Translating gives CASSAGQGVAEAFF.

For this clonotype: This may be a read error, as it is one base from a much larger clone. The chain couples TRBV27 to TRBJ2-3; 7 bases align to TRBD1. The J call may be incorrect, as the DNA end agrees better with TRBJ2-7. CDR3 length: 16 amino acids. Germline V gene data show CDR1 as MNHEY and CDR2 as SMNVEV (reference sequence). The CDR3 loop is CASSKHQGVIAYEQYF. The CDR3 DNA is TGTGCCAGCAGTAAGCATCAGGGGGTTATTGCCTACGAGCAGTACTTC.

With respect to this clonotype: This may stem from a read error, because a much larger clone lies one nucleotide away. V usage is TRBV20-1 and J usage is TRBJ2-3, with a possible D match to TRBD1 (6 bases). CDR3 length: 14 residues. Germline V gene data show CDR1 as DFQATT and CDR2 as SNEGSKA (reference sequence). The V and J ends lost 3 bases and 4 bases respectively, with 14 bases between them. The CDR3 spells CSARVRGVPDTQYF. The CDR3 coding sequence is TGCAGTGCTAGGGTCAGGGGTGTACCAGATACGCAGTATTTT.

This clonotype was detected a few times. This chain connects TRBV27 to TRBJ2-7; D possibly corresponds to TRBD2 (6 bases). Germline V gene data show CDR1 as MNHEY and CDR2 as SMNVEV (reference sequence). Trimming took off 6 bases at V and 5 bases at J, with 23 bases between the two ends. CDR3 length: 16 amino acids. The CDR3 reads CASSPSRGGDPDEQYF. The CDR3 DNA sequence: TGTGCCAGCAGCCCGTCCCGCGGAGGGGACCCCGACGAGCAGTACTTC.

This clonotype was observed a few times. The chain has TRBV20-1 and TRBJ1-6; D is perhaps TRBD1 (6 bases). CDR3 length: 15 residues. CDR1 is DFQATT, CDR2 SNEGSKA, per germline (reference sequence). V lost 2 bases, J lost 5 bases, and 13 bases lay in between. The CDR3 sequence is CSARPKDRNNSPLHF. The CDR3 DNA is TGCAGTGCTAGACCGAAGGACAGAAATAATTCACCCCTCCACTTT.

Only one count was recorded for this clonotype. A much bigger clone sits one base away, suggesting this may be a read error. The chain links TRBV6-1 to TRBJ2-7, with D perhaps matching TRBD2 (5 bases). There are 13 residues in the CDR3. Per the germline V gene, CDR1 is MNHNS and CDR2 is SASEGT. V was trimmed by 6 bases and J by 4 bases, leaving 13 bases between them. The CDR3 region is CASSDTRLYEQYF. The CDR3 DNA follows: TGTGCCAGCAGCGATACTAGACTTTACGAGCAGTACTTC.